These T cell receptor beta chains were read from a single sample in a study of beta chain features in type 1 diabetes. The table came from immunoSEQ multiplex PCR; TCRdb's copy has only in-frame clones and leaves some out. The sample comprises around 150,000 clones, roughly 9% of which are singletons, and 0.7% rests with the top ten. Input material: central memory CD4+ T cells from blood. The receptors were gathered from a woman under 40 with type 1 diabetes. The CDR3 runs from the conserved cysteine through the conserved F or W. The D gene is left open where the match is weak. Not all rows give a size; the values are once, few, many and, for expanded clones, a class.

>few|TRBD1|TRBJ1-2|TRBV7-9
TGTGCCAGCAGCCGCCGGGACAGCTATGGCTACACCTTC
CASSRRDSYGYTF
>few|TRBD1|TRBJ2-7|TRBV29-1
TGCAGCGTGGGACAGGGCCACGAGCAGTACTTC
CSVGQGHEQYF
>few|.|TRBJ2-5|TRBV30
TGTGCCTGGGGGCCAGGAGGGGAGACCCAGTACTTC
CAWGPGGETQYF
>.|.|TRBJ1-1|TRBV14
TGTGCCAGCAGCCAAATGGGCGACCGGGAAGCTTTCTTT
CASSQMGDREAFF
>.|TRBD1|TRBJ2-2|TRBV28
TGTGCCAGTCAGGGGGCGAACACCGGGGAGCTGTTTTTT
CASQGANTGELFF
>.|TRBD1|TRBJ1-2|TRBV27
TGTGCCAGCAGTCACAGGGGCTATGACCCTACTAACTATGGCTACACCTTC
CASSHRGYDPTNYGYTF
>once|.|TRBJ2-5|TRBV5-1
TGCGCCAGCAGCTTGGCCCTAACATTAGCTTCCCAAGAGACCCAGTACTTC
CASSLALTLASQETQYF
>.|TRBD1|TRBJ2-5|TRBV5-1
TGCGCCAGCAGCTTGGGGACAGGGGAAGAGACCCAGTACTTC
CASSLGTGEETQYF
>.|TRBD1|TRBJ1-1|TRBV2
TGTGCCACCGCCGGGACAGGGGGCCCTGAAGCTTTCTTT
CATAGTGGPEAFF
>few|.|TRBJ1-1|TRBV7-2
TGTGCCAGCAGCCCAGAGACTTGGACAGAAGCTTTCTTT
CASSPETWTEAFF